This T cell receptor beta chain was sequenced during a study of graft-versus-host responses after intestinal transplantation. Clones were read by immunoSEQ multiplex PCR, and TCRdb kept only the in-frame ones, dropping some. The table includes about 100,000 clones, approximately 84% detected once. As to this clone: The antigen is undetermined.

From germline, CDR1 is SGHNT and CDR2 YYREEE (reference sequence). Losses at the gene ends were 5 bases for V and 7 bases for J; bases not matched to a gene: 9. The CDR3 contains 14 residues. The source was unstimulated CD4+ T cells sorted from spleen or lymph node cells, collected before transplant. The sequence derives from a human donor who was the organ donor for an intestinal transplant. The chain has TRBV5-4 and TRBJ2-5; 9 positions agree with TRBD1. The CDR3 here is CASRTDRGIGTQYF. In nucleotides, the CDR3 is TGTGCCAGCAGGACCGACAGGGGGATCGGGACCCAGTACTTC.